A selection of T cell receptor beta chains follows, all from one sample in a study of Ad26.COV2.S vaccination and SARS-CoV-2 variants. TCRdb's copy holds only in-frame clones and misses some; the assay was immunoSEQ multiplex PCR. The sample carries 350,000 to 500,000 clones, around 90% recorded once. The source was peripheral blood, collected in a trial of Ad26.COV2.S vaccine versus placebo. These receptors came from a person aged 18-65 years who received the Ad26.COV2.S COVID-19 vaccine or a placebo. Each CDR3 is given with its conserved first and last residue. The order of the fields is V gene, D gene, clone size, J gene, CDR3 protein, CDR3 DNA. D genes are given only for firm matches. Some rows mark clone size as missing; the rest say once, few, many or name a class of expanded clone.

V: TRBV23-1; D: NA; size: NA; J: TRBJ1-2; CDR3: CASRQGHDGYTF; DNA: TGCGCCAGCAGACAGGGACACGATGGCTACACCTTC
V: TRBV4-3; D: NA; size: NA; J: TRBJ2-7; CDR3: CASSQDRTDYRREQYF; DNA: TGCGCCAGCAGCCAAGATAGAACAGACTACCGTCGGGAGCAGTACTTC
V: TRBV3-1/TRBV3-2; D: NA; size: NA; J: TRBJ2-1; CDR3: CASSQGLAATYNEQFF; DNA: TGTGCCAGCAGCCAAGGATTAGCGGCAACCTACAATGAGCAGTTCTTC
V: TRBV30; D: TRBD2; size: NA; J: TRBJ2-1; CDR3: CAWSVAGIRNEQFF; DNA: TGTGCCTGGAGTGTAGCGGGAATCCGCAATGAGCAGTTCTTC
V: TRBV3-1/TRBV3-2; D: NA; size: NA; J: TRBJ2-6; CDR3: CASSRRLSGANVLTF; DNA: TGTGCCAGCAGCCGCCGTCTCTCTGGGGCCAACGTCCTGACTTTC
V: TRBV5-1; D: TRBD2; size: NA; J: TRBJ2-5; CDR3: CASSLEGLAGGPLETQYF; DNA: TGCGCCAGCAGCTTGGAGGGACTAGCGGGAGGGCCTTTAGAGACCCAGTACTTC
V: TRBV5-8; D: TRBD1; size: NA; J: TRBJ2-3; CDR3: CASSLGQGSTDTQYF; DNA: TGTGCCAGCAGCCTGGGACAGGGGAGCACAGATACGCAGTATTTT
V: TRBV2; D: TRBD1; size: NA; J: TRBJ2-7; CDR3: CASRESLGQTYEQYF; DNA: TGTGCCAGCAGGGAGAGCTTGGGACAGACCTACGAGCAGTACTTC
V: TRBV28; D: NA; size: NA; J: TRBJ1-2; CDR3: CASSSSLDYGYTF; DNA: TGTGCCAGCAGTTCCTCCCTGGACTATGGCTACACCTTC
V: TRBV6-2/TRBV6-3; D: NA; size: NA; J: TRBJ2-5; CDR3: CASSYVGPQETQYF; DNA: TGTGCCAGCAGTTACGTTGGACCCCAAGAGACCCAGTACTTC
V: TRBV9; D: NA; size: NA; J: TRBJ1-2; CDR3: CASSVGHFYGYTF; DNA: TGTGCCAGCAGCGTAGGACACTTCTATGGCTACACCTTC
V: TRBV28; D: NA; size: NA; J: TRBJ1-2; CDR3: CASSLSVGGYTF; DNA: TGTGCCAGCAGTTTATCAGTAGGTGGCTACACCTTC
V: TRBV7-9; D: NA; size: NA; J: TRBJ2-1; CDR3: CASSPSEGPRNEQFF; DNA: TGTGCCAGCAGCCCCTCGGAAGGGCCCCGCAATGAGCAGTTCTTC
V: TRBV7-2; D: TRBD2; size: NA; J: TRBJ2-3; CDR3: CASSSLAGGADTQYF; DNA: TGTGCCAGCAGTTCGCTAGCGGGAGGGGCAGATACGCAGTATTTT
V: TRBV5-6; D: NA; size: NA; J: TRBJ1-1; CDR3: CASSLGRAYTEAFF; DNA: TGTGCCAGCAGCTTGGGAAGGGCTTACACTGAAGCTTTCTTT
V: TRBV21-1; D: NA; size: NA; J: TRBJ2-7; CDR3: CASSAGTDYEQYF; DNA: TGTGCCAGCAGCGCCGGGACGGACTACGAGCAGTACTTC
V: TRBV6-1; D: NA; size: NA; J: TRBJ2-3; CDR3: CASSEASLDTQYF; DNA: TGTGCCAGCAGTGAGGCAAGCTTGGATACGCAGTATTTT
V: TRBV11-2; D: TRBD1; size: NA; J: TRBJ2-5; CDR3: CASSPPTGLETQYF; DNA: TGTGCCAGCAGCCCCCCGACAGGGTTGGAGACCCAGTACTTC
V: TRBV10-3; D: TRBD2; size: NA; J: TRBJ2-4; CDR3: CAISEGATGTSGRYIQYF; DNA: TGTGCCATCAGTGAGGGAGCGACCGGGACTAGCGGGAGGTACATTCAGTACTTC
V: TRBV28; D: NA; size: NA; J: TRBJ2-1; CDR3: CASSLGGAPGPVKNEQFF; DNA: TGTGCCAGCAGTTTGGGGGGCGCTCCGGGACCCGTGAAGAATGAGCAGTTCTTC
V: TRBV3-1/TRBV3-2; D: NA; size: NA; J: TRBJ2-7; CDR3: CASSQLVNTPYEQYF; DNA: TGTGCCAGCAGCCAACTCGTTAACACCCCCTACGAGCAGTACTTC
V: TRBV11-2; D: TRBD2; size: NA; J: TRBJ2-1; CDR3: CASSLSSSSSGIWDEQFF; DNA: TGTGCCAGCAGCTTAAGTTCGTCATCTAGCGGGATTTGGGATGAGCAGTTCTTC
V: TRBV2; D: TRBD2; size: NA; J: TRBJ2-3; CDR3: CASSELAGITDTQYF; DNA: TGTGCCAGCAGTGAACTAGCGGGGATCACAGATACGCAGTATTTT
V: TRBV2; D: NA; size: NA; J: TRBJ1-6; CDR3: CASSTGYNSPLHF; DNA: TGTGCCAGCAGTACGGGTTATAATTCACCCCTCCACTTT
V: TRBV7-9; D: NA; size: NA; J: TRBJ1-4; CDR3: CASQSGGESEKLFF; DNA: TGTGCCAGCCAATCGGGGGGGGAGAGTGAAAAACTGTTTTTT
V: TRBV7-2; D: TRBD2; size: NA; J: TRBJ2-1; CDR3: CASSSRTSAHNEQFF; DNA: TGTGCCAGCAGCTCGCGGACTAGCGCTCACAATGAGCAGTTCTTC
V: TRBV30; D: NA; size: NA; J: TRBJ2-3; CDR3: CAWSQRDTQYF; DNA: TGTGCCTGGAGTCAGAGGGATACGCAGTATTTT
V: TRBV7-2; D: TRBD1; size: NA; J: TRBJ2-7; CDR3: CASSLEGQVLVEQYF; DNA: TGTGCCAGCAGCTTGGAGGGACAGGTTTTGGTCGAGCAGTACTTC
V: TRBV19; D: NA; size: NA; J: TRBJ1-2; CDR3: CASSTILPPGFGYGYTF; DNA: TGTGCCAGTAGTACCATACTCCCCCCGGGTTTCGGCTATGGCTACACCTTC
V: TRBV29-1; D: NA; size: NA; J: TRBJ2-7; CDR3: CSVEAEGFYEQYF; DNA: TGCAGCGTTGAGGCGGAGGGTTTCTACGAGCAGTACTTC
V: TRBV6-2/TRBV6-3; D: NA; size: NA; J: TRBJ2-7; CDR3: CASSYSLWGYEQYF; DNA: TGTGCCAGCAGTTACTCCCTCTGGGGCTACGAGCAGTACTTC
V: TRBV6-5; D: NA; size: NA; J: TRBJ2-7; CDR3: CASSYGDGSYEQYF; DNA: TGTGCCAGCAGTTACGGGGACGGCAGCTACGAGCAGTACTTC
V: TRBV2; D: NA; size: NA; J: TRBJ2-3; CDR3: CASSEGRTADTQYF; DNA: TGTGCCAGCAGTGAAGGGAGGACGGCAGATACGCAGTATTTT
V: TRBV29-1; D: NA; size: NA; J: TRBJ2-2; CDR3: CSVEDEGTTNTGELFF; DNA: TGCAGCGTTGAAGATGAGGGGACAACGAACACCGGGGAGCTGTTTTTT
V: TRBV30; D: NA; size: NA; J: TRBJ2-7; CDR3: CAWGAGISYEQYF; DNA: TGTGCCTGGGGGGCAGGGATATCCTACGAGCAGTACTTC
V: TRBV7-2; D: TRBD2; size: NA; J: TRBJ2-5; CDR3: CASSLDLAVETQYF; DNA: TGTGCCAGCAGCTTAGACCTAGCGGTCGAGACCCAGTACTTC
V: TRBV30; D: NA; size: NA; J: TRBJ1-4; CDR3: CAWGQRKEKLFF; DNA: TGTGCCTGGGGACAGAGAAAAGAAAAACTGTTTTTT
V: TRBV5-4; D: NA; size: NA; J: TRBJ1-4; CDR3: CASSHRIYGFGGNEKLFF; DNA: TGTGCCAGCAGCCATCGCATATACGGTTTCGGAGGTAATGAAAAACTGTTTTTT
V: TRBV3-1/TRBV3-2; D: NA; size: NA; J: TRBJ1-6; CDR3: CASSRYKEPNNSPLHF; DNA: TGTGCCAGCAGCCGGTACAAGGAGCCGAATAATTCACCCCTCCACTTT
V: TRBV29-1; D: NA; size: once; J: TRBJ2-7; CDR3: CSVEYDNEQYF; DNA: TGCAGCGTTGAATATGATAACGAGCAGTACTTC
V: TRBV2; D: TRBD2; size: NA; J: TRBJ2-1; CDR3: CASSPRTSGRARYNEQFF; DNA: TGTGCCAGCAGTCCAAGGACTAGCGGGAGGGCCAGGTACAATGAGCAGTTCTTC
V: TRBV12-5; D: NA; size: NA; J: TRBJ2-5; CDR3: CASGISLQGPLYF; DNA: TGTGCTAGTGGTATCTCCTTACAGGGCCCCCTGTACTTC
V: TRBV30; D: TRBD1; size: NA; J: TRBJ1-5; CDR3: CAWRNRGPGNQPQHF; DNA: TGTGCCTGGAGGAACAGGGGGCCTGGCAATCAGCCCCAGCATTTT
V: TRBV15; D: TRBD2; size: once; J: TRBJ2-4; CDR3: CATSRDLLAGPAKNIQYF; DNA: TGTGCCACCAGCAGAGATTTACTAGCGGGTCCTGCCAAAAACATTCAGTACTTC
V: TRBV5-1; D: NA; size: NA; J: TRBJ2-3; CDR3: CASSFSGIGTDTQYF; DNA: TGCGCCAGCAGCTTTTCGGGTATAGGCACAGATACGCAGTATTTT
V: TRBV30; D: TRBD1; size: NA; J: TRBJ1-6; CDR3: CAWEGANAHSPLHF; DNA: TGTGCCTGGGAGGGGGCCAATGCCCATTCACCCCTCCACTTT
V: TRBV27; D: TRBD1; size: once; J: TRBJ1-1; CDR3: CASSPNRGGSEAFF; DNA: TGTGCCAGCAGTCCTAACAGGGGAGGGAGTGAAGCTTTCTTT
V: TRBV7-2; D: NA; size: NA; J: TRBJ2-2; CDR3: CASSLKLAGELFF; DNA: TGTGCCAGCAGCTTAAAACTGGCCGGGGAGCTGTTTTTT
V: TRBV5-6; D: TRBD1; size: NA; J: TRBJ1-2; CDR3: CASSFRATGNYGYTF; DNA: TGTGCCAGCAGCTTCCGAGCGACAGGGAACTATGGCTACACCTTC
V: TRBV2; D: TRBD1; size: NA; J: TRBJ2-7; CDR3: CASSDRDRVTEQYF; DNA: TGTGCCAGCAGTGATAGGGACAGGGTCACCGAGCAGTACTTC
V: TRBV7-9; D: TRBD2; size: NA; J: TRBJ2-3; CDR3: CASVKPGTSGIRSTDTQYF; DNA: TGTGCCAGTGTCAAGCCCGGGACTAGCGGGATTCGGAGCACAGATACGCAGTATTTT
V: TRBV7-9; D: TRBD2; size: NA; J: TRBJ2-1; CDR3: CASSYRTSGTYNEQFF; DNA: TGTGCCAGCAGCTACAGGACTAGCGGCACATACAATGAGCAGTTCTTC
V: TRBV19; D: NA; size: once; J: TRBJ2-1; CDR3: CASSPNSYNEQFF; DNA: TGTGCCAGTAGTCCCAACTCCTACAATGAGCAGTTCTTC
V: TRBV7-9; D: NA; size: NA; J: TRBJ2-5; CDR3: CASSLAGFDGQETQYF; DNA: TGTGCCAGCAGCTTAGCCGGGTTTGACGGGCAAGAGACCCAGTACTTC
V: TRBV6-5; D: TRBD1; size: NA; J: TRBJ2-1; CDR3: CASTAGQGANEQFF; DNA: TGTGCCAGCACCGCGGGACAGGGGGCCAATGAGCAGTTCTTC